This T cell receptor beta chain was sequenced in a study of Graves' ophthalmopathy and Graves' hyperthyroidism (dated by TCRdb to the late 2010s). In the study overall: Peripheral blood was collected at initial diagnosis, before any treatment. In roughly six hyperthyroidism patients, the T-cell repertoires found in thyroid tissue were compared with those found in blood. The independent validation cohort included approximately 19 hyperthyroidism patients plus 17 patients who later progressed from hyperthyroidism to ophthalmopathy. To explore V-J signatures that distinguish ophthalmopathy from hyperthyroidism, a discovery set of 95 to 100 patients was enrolled, made up of more than 40 with ophthalmopathy and fewer than 60 with stable hyperthyroidism. In total, 135 blood samples were TCR-sequenced: some 43 ophthalmopathy, approximately 75 hyperthyroidism and some 17 hyperthyroidism-to-ophthalmopathy patients. Following sample collection, hyperthyroidism patients were given methimazole at a starting dose of 30 mg daily, and ophthalmopathy patients were given high-dose intravenous methylprednisolone. The study used TCR beta repertoire signatures to distinguish Graves' ophthalmopathy from Graves' hyperthyroidism and to predict progression to ophthalmopathy. Here is what the overall study found, with its caveats: Among expanded thyroid clonotypes with frequency above 0.001, most also showed up in blood, which suggests that blood repertoires may reflect the thyroid immune response. No statistical method was used to set the sample size in advance, and the investigators knew which group each participant was assigned to. The 13-signature model separated ophthalmopathy from stable hyperthyroidism with 85% to 90% sensitivity and roughly 84% specificity in cross-validation, and 80%/75% in the test set. In validation, the model predicted ophthalmopathy progression with about 70% sensitivity and 72.22% specificity; about a dozen predicted patients were CT-confirmed with GO in a median of about 6.2 months.

At least ten counts were recorded for this clonotype. The antigen this receptor binds is unknown. No quality values exist for individual bases; no much larger clone is one base distant. TCR beta CDR3 regions were amplified from RNA transcripts for repertoire sequencing. The first round was an RT-PCR using HTBI primers with the Qiagen OneStep RT-PCR kit, and this first round was followed by a second-round multiplex PCR, then size selection and purification. The libraries underwent paired-end sequencing with 100 bp reads on an Illumina HiSeq2000. The original methods were these. Reads were processed with SOAPnuke, discarding reads with adapters, uncalled bases, mean Phred below 15, or no exact constant-primer or identifier match. COPE v1.2.5 was used to merge the high-quality paired reads. Each unique nucleotide sequence was treated as a clonotype, and MiTCR v1.1 was used to align the clonotypes to the IMGT TRB V, D and J references. The analysis was limited to V-J combinations with a frequency above 0.0001, which together covered 99.2% of repertoires. For each V-J combination, a TCR clonal expansion and chaos score was defined as the ratio of F50 clonal expansion to chaos observed in the TCRdist matrix. Welch's t-statistics and random forest were used to narrow the features down to 13 V-J combinations, which were then fed into a naive Bayes classifier. The similarity between thyroid and blood repertoires was quantified using the Morisita-Horn index. TCRdb reanalyzed the raw reads on its own, using fastp at Q25 for trimming and MiXCR for clone calling, and kept in-frame beta chains. Identical CDR3 proteins give one entry, which carries the most common genes and DNA. None of the V and J calls come from the authors' own analysis; TCRdb made them. The sample table contains fewer than 350,000 distinct CDR3 sequences; only one count was recorded for 15% to 20% of them. Jointly, the top ten make up about 12% of the sample.

Patients with ophthalmopathy had moderately to severely active disease, with a Clinical Activity Score of 3 or more, a NOSPECS grade of 4 or more, and a disease duration of less than 3 months. Patients with other autoimmune diseases, uncontrolled infections, pregnancy or lactation were excluded. Diagnosis was based on clinical symptoms, serum thyroxine, TRAb, thyroid ultrasound and orbital computed tomography. PBMCs were isolated from 8 to 10 ml of fresh peripheral blood by Ficoll-Paque density gradient centrifugation. Total RNA was extracted with Trizol reagent and quality-checked on an Agilent 2100 Bioanalyzer. Taken from cysteine to phenylalanine, the CDR3 has 13 residues. Kept here is only the CDR3 DNA, which spans 39 bases and is read in frame from base 1. The germline ends are 6 bases apart after V is trimmed by 0 bases and J by 4 bases. CDR1 and CDR2 were assigned from the germline V gene as SGHNT and YENEEA.

The sequencing sample was made of peripheral blood. The rearranged chain carries TRBV11-3 and TRBJ1-1; no D gene can be assigned with confidence. The receptor was derived from an adult man with Graves' ophthalmopathy. The CDR3 here reads CASSLESRTEAFF. The bases are TGTGCCAGCAGCTTAGAGTCCCGCACTGAAGCTTTCTTT.